The T cell receptor (beta chain) under discussion was sequenced for a study of tumor T cells in aggressive B-cell lymphoma. Method: immunoSEQ multiplex PCR; TCRdb's copy keeps in-frame clones and lacks some. The sample lists about 2,700 clones, 85% occurring once. Germline trimming cut 6 bases from V and 3 bases from J; bases unmatched to any gene: 9. This CDR3 spans 15 amino acids. Germline CDR1 reads SGHTA; CDR2 reads FQGNSA. The sequence derives from an adult with diffuse large B cell lymphoma. Some clones in this sample may be carry-over from other donors' samples. The V gene is TRBV7-2, the J gene TRBJ2-7; 9 bases align to TRBD1. Sequencing was performed on tumor tissue. CDR3 sequence (DNA): TGTGCCAGCAGTTACGCGGGGACAGGGAGCTACGAGCAGTACTTC. This gives the protein CASSYAGTGSYEQYF.